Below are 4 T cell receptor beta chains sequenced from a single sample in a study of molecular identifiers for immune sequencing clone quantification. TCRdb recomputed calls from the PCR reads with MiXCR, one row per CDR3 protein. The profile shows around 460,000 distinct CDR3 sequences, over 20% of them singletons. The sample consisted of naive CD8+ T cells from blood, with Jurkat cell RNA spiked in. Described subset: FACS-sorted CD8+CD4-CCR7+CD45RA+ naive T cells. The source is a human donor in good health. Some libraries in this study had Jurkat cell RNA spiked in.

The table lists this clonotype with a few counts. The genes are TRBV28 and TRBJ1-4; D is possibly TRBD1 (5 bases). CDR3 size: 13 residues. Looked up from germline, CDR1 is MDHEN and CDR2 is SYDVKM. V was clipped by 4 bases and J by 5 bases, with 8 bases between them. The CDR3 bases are TGTGCCAGCAGTTACTCAGGGAATGAAAAACTGTTTTTT. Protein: CASSYSGNEKLFF. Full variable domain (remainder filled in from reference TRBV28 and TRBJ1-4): DVKVTQSSRYLVKRTGEKVFLECVQDMDHENMFWYRQDPGLGLRLIYFSYDVKMKEKGDIPEGYSVSREKKERFSLILESASTNQTSMYLCASSYSGNEKLFFGSGTQLSVL.

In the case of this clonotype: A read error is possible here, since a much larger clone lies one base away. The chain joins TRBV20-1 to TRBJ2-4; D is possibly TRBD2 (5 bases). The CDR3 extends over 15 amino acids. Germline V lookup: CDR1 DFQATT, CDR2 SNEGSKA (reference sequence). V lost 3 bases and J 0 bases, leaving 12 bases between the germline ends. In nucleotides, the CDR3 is TGCAGTGCTAGCCTAGCAGAGCTAGCCAAAAACATTCAGTACTTC. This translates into CSASLAELAKNIQYF.

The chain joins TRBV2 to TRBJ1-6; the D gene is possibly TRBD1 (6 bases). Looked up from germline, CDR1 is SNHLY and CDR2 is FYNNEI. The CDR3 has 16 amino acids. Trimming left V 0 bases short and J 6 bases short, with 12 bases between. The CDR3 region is CASSEAVGGPNSPLHF. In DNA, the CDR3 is TGTGCCAGCAGTGAAGCGGTGGGGGGGCCTAATTCACCCCTCCACTTT.

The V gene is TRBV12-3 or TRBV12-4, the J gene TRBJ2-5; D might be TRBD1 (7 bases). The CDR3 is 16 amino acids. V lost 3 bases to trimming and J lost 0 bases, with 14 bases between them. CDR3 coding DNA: TGTGCCAGCAGTTTGGAGGGGGCCGGCGACCAAGAGACCCAGTACTTC. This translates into CASSLEGAGDQETQYF.